This TCR beta chain comes out of a study of blood T cells in healthy people across ages. Study-wide results and caveats: As age increased, TCR beta diversity per million T cells fell in a roughly linear fashion.

Notes on this clonotype: Antigen: not known.

It was with a sample-barcoded 5' primer and a J-beta primer mix that a second PCR of roughly 7 to 12 cycles was run. Each cDNA was tagged by a template-switch adaptor containing 12 random nucleotides. TCRdb re-called the 5' RACE reads with MiXCR, one entry per CDR3 protein. Of approximately 940,000 distinct CDR3 sequences listed, about 48% are singletons. Between the trimmed V and J ends, which lost 3 bases and 0 bases, there was a span of 11 bases. Germline values: CDR1 SNHLY, CDR2 FYNNEI. CDR3 length: 16 amino acids. The sequenced material came from blood. The V and J genes are TRBV2 and TRBJ1-4; a weak D match, TRBD1 (5 bases). The source of this sequence is a man aged 25-40 years in good health. Here the CDR3 DNA reads TGTGCCAGCAGTGATCCTCAGGGTACAACTAATGAAAAACTGTTTTTT. Protein sequence: CASSDPQGTTNEKLFF.